This T cell receptor beta chain was found in a study of PD-1 blockade in mismatch repair-deficient tumors. On the study more broadly: Patients had roughly twelve mismatch repair-deficient cancer types, all previously treated and progressing.

Of note for this clone: Its antigen is as yet unknown.

PCR or immunohistochemistry showed mismatch repair deficiency in every enrolled patient. Three pembrolizumab responders had their TCRs sequenced. J gave up 0 bases and V 3 bases, and 9 bases lay outside the gene matches. Germline values: CDR1 SGHRS, CDR2 YFSETQ. This CDR3 has 17 residues. Data came from immunoSEQ multiplex PCR; TCRdb stores just in-frame clones and leaves some out. The table includes about 130,000 clones, more than 70% detected once. General study results and limits: After pembrolizumab, tumor-resident clones rose rapidly, then generally contracted before radiologic responses.

V usage is TRBV5-1 and J usage is TRBJ1-1; TRBD1 matches 9 bases. The material was peripheral blood, obtained approximately 72 weeks after starting pembrolizumab. This clonotype was obtained from an adult with mismatch repair-deficient cancer. The CDR3 DNA follows: TGCGCCAGCAGCTCACGGGACAGGGATTATCTGAACACTGAAGCTTTCTTT. Translated, it gives CASSSRDRDYLNTEAFF.